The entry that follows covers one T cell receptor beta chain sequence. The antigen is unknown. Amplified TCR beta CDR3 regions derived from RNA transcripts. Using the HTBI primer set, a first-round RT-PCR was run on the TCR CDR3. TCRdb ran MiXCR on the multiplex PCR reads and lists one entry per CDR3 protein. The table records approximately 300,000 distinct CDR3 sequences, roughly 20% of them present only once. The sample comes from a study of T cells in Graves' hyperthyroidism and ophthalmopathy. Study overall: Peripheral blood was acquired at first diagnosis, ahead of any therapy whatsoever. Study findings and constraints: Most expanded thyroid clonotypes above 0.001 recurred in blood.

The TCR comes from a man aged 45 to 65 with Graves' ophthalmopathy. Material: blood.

CDR3 DNA sequence: TGCAGCGGAGCCGGACCACCAAATCAGCCCCAGCATTTT. Amino acids: CSGAGPPNQPQHF. The gene calls are TRBV20-1 and TRBJ1-5; D remains unclear. CDR3 length: 13 amino acids. Germline V CDR1 and CDR2: DFQATT, SNEGSKA (reference sequence).